The clone carrying this T cell receptor beta chain appeared many times. The source of the sample is a study of T-cell reconstitution after alpha-beta-depleted transplantation in children. Unique molecular identifiers were built into the TCRbeta library. A single record per CDR3 protein comes from TCRdb applying MiXCR to the PCR reads. The sample carries roughly 190,000 distinct CDR3 sequences, about 14% recorded once. The starting material was PBMCs from the stem cell graft donor, obtained from the stem cell graft. The source is a human donor who donated a stem cell graft to a child with acute lymphoblastic leukemia.

The chain's CDR3 is CASSPYHPSPRTGGGVRQYF. The CDR3 DNA reads TGTGCCAGCAGTCCCTACCACCCTTCTCCCAGGACAGGGGGCGGGGTACGGCAGTACTTC. The chain uses TRBV12-3 or TRBV12-4 and TRBJ2-7; TRBD1 aligns across 11 bases. V shed 5 bases and J 9 bases; nucleotides not matched to a gene: 27. The length of the CDR3 is 20 residues.